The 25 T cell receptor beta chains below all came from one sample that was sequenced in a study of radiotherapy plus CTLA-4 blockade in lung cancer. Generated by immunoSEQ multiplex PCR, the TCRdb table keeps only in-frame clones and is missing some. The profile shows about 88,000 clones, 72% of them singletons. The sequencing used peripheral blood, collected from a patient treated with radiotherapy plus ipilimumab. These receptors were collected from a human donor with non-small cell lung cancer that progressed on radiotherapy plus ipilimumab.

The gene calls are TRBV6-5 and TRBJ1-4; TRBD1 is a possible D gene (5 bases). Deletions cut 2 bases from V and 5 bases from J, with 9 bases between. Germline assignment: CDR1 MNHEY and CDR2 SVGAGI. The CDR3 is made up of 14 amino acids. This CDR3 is CASSYEGRNEKLFF. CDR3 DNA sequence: TGTGCCAGCAGTTACGAGGGGCGGAATGAAAAACTGTTTTTT.

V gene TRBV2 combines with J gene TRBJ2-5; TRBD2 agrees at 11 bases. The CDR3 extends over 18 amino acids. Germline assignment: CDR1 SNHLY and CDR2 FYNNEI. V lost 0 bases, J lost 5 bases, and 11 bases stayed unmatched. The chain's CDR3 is CASSEASMGLADGETQYF. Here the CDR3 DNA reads TGTGCCAGCAGTGAAGCTTCTATGGGACTAGCGGATGGGGAGACCCAGTACTTC.

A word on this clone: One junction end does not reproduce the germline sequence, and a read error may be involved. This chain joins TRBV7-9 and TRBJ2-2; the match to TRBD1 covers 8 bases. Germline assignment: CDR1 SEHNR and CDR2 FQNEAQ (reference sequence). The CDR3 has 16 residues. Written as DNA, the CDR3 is TGTGCCAGCAACTTAGGGCAGGGGGCGCGCACCGGGGAGCTGTTTTTT. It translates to CASNLGQGARTGELFF.

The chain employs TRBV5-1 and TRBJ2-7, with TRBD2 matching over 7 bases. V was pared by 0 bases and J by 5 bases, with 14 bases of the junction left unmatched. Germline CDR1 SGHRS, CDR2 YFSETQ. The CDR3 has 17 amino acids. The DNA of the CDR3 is TGCGCCAGCAGCTTGGAGGCTAGCGGATTAGACCACCACGAGCAGTACTTC. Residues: CASSLEASGLDHHEQYF.

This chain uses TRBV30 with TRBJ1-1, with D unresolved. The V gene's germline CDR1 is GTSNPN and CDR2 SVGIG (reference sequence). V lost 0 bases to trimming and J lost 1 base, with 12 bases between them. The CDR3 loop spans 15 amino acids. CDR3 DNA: TGTGCCTGGAGTGTATCCAGCTGGGAGAACACTGAAGCTTTCTTT. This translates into CAWSVSSWENTEAFF.

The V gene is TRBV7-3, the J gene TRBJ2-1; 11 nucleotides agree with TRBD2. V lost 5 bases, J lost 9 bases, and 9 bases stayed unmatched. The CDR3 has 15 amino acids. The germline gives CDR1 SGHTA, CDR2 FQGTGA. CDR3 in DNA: TGTGCCAGCAGCCCAACTAGCGGGAGTATAGGTGAGCAGTTCTTC. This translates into CASSPTSGSIGEQFF.

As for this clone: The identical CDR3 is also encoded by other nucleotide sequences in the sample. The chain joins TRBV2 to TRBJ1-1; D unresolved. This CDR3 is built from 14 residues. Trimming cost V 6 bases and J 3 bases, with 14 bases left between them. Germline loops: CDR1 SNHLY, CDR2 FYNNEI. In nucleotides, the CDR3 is TGTGCCAGCAGGGGCCGGGTAGGCGACACTGAAGCTTTCTTT. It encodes CASRGRVGDTEAFF.

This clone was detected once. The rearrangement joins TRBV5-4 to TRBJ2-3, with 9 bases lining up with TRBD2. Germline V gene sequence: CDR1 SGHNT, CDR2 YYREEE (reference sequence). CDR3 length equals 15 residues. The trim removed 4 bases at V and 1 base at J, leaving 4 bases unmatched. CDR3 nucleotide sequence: TGTGCCAGCAGCAGGGCTAGCGGGGGCACAGATACGCAGTATTTT. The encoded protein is CASSRASGGTDTQYF.

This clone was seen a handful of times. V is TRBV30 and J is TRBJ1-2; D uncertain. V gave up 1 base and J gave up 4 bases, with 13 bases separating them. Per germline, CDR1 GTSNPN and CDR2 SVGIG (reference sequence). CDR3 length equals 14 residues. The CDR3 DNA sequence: TGTGCCTGGAGTGACCTAGCAGGCAGCTATGGCTACACCTTC. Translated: CAWSDLAGSYGYTF. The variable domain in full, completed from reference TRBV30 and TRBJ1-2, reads SQTIHQWPATLVQPVGSPLSLECTVEGTSNPNLYWYRQAAGRGLQLLFYSVGIGQISSEVPQNLSASRPQDRQFILSSKKLLLSDSGFYLCAWSDLAGSYGYTFGSGTRLTVV.

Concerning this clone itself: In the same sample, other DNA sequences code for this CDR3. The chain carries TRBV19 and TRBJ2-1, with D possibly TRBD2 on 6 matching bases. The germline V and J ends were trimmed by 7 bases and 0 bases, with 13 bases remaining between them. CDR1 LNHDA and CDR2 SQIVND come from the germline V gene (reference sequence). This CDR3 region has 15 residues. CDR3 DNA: TGTGCCAGTACCCTCGGGGGTAGCTCCTACAATGAGCAGTTCTTC. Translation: CASTLGGSSYNEQFF.

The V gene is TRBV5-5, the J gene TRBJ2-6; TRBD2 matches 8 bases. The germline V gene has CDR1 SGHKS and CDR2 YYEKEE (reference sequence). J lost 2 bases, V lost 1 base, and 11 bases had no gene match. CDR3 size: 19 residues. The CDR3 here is CASSLMGAGARAGANVLTF. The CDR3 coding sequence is TGTGCCAGCAGCTTGATGGGAGCGGGAGCCCGGGCTGGGGCCAACGTCCTGACTTTC. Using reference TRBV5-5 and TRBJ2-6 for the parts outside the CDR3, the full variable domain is DAGVTQSPTHLIKTRGQQVTLRCSPISGHKSVSWYQQVLGQGPQFIFQYYEKEERGRGNFPDRFSARQFPNYSSELNVNALLLGDSALYLCASSLMGAGARAGANVLTFGAGSRLTVL.

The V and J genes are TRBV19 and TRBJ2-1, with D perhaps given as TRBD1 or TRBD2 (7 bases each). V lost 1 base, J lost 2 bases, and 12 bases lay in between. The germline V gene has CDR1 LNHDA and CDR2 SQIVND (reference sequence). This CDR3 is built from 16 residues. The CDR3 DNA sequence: TGTGCCAGTAGTATAGGGTCAGGGGGGGCCTACAATGAGCAGTTCTTC. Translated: CASSIGSGGAYNEQFF.

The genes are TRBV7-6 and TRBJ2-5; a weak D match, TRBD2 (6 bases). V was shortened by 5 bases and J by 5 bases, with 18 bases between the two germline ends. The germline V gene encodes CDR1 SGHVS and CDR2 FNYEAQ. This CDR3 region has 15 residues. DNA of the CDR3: TGTGCCAGCAGCCCAGAGCGGGCCGCCCGCGAGACCCAGTACTTC. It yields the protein CASSPERAARETQYF.

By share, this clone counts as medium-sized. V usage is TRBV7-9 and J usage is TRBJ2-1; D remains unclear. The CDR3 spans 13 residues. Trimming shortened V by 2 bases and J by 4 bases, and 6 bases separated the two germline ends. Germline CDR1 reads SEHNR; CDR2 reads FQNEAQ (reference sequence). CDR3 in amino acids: CASSLIQYNEQFF. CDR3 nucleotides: TGTGCCAGCAGCTTAATCCAATACAATGAGCAGTTCTTC.

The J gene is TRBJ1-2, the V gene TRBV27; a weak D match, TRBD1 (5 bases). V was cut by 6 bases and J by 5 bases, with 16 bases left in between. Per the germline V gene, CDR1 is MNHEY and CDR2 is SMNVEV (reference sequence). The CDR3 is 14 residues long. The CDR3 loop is CASRRRGTGYGYTF. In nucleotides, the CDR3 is TGTGCCAGCAGAAGGAGAGGGACGGGGTATGGCTACACCTTC.

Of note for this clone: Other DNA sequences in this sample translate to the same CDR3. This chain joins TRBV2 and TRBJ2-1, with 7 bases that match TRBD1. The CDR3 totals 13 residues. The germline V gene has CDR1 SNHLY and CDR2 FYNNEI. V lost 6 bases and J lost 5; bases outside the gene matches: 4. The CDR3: CASSRDRDNEQFF. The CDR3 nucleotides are TGTGCCAGCAGCCGGGACAGAGACAATGAGCAGTTCTTC.

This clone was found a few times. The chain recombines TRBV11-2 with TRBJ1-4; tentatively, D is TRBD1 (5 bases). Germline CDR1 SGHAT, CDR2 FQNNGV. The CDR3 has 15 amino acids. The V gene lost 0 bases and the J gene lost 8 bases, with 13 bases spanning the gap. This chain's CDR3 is CASSLEWGDGEKLFF. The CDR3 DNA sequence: TGTGCCAGCAGCTTAGAGTGGGGCGACGGAGAAAAACTGTTTTTT.

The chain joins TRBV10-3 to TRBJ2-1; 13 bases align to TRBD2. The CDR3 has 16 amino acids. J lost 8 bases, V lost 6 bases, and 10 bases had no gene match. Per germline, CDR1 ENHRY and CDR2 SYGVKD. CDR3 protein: CAIREPTSGRADEQFF. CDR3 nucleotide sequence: TGTGCCATCAGAGAACCAACTAGCGGGAGGGCCGATGAGCAGTTCTTC.

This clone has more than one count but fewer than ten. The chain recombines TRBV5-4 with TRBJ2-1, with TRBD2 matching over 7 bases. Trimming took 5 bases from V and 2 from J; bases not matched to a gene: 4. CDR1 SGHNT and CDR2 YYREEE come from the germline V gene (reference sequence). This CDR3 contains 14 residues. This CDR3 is CASREAGPYNEQFF. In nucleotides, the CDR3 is TGTGCCAGCAGGGAAGCGGGGCCCTACAATGAGCAGTTCTTC.

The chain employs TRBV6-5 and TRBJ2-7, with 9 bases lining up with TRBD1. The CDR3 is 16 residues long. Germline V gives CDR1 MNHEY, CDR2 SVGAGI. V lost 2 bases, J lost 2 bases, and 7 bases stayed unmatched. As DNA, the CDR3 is TGTGCCAGCAGTTACGACAGGGGGGCCCTGCCCTACGAGCAGTACTTC. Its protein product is CASSYDRGALPYEQYF.

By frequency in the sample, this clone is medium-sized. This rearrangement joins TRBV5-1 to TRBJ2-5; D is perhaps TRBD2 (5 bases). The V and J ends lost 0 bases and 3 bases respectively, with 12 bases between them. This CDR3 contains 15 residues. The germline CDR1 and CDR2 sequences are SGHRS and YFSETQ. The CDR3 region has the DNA TGCGCCAGCAGCTTGGCCCCAGCGGAAGAAGAGACCCAGTACTTC. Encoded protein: CASSLAPAEEETQYF.

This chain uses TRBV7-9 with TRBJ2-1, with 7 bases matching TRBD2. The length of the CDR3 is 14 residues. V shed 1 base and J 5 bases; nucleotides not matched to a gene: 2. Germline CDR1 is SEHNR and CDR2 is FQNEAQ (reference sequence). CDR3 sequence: CASSLGLADNEQFF. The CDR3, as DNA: TGTGCCAGCAGCTTAGGGCTAGCGGACAATGAGCAGTTCTTC.

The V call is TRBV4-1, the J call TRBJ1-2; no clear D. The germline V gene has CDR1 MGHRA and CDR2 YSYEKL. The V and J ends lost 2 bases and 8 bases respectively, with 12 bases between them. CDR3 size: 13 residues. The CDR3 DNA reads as TGCGCCAGCAGCCAACGACGGCAGGCGGGCTACACCTTC. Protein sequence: CASSQRRQAGYTF.

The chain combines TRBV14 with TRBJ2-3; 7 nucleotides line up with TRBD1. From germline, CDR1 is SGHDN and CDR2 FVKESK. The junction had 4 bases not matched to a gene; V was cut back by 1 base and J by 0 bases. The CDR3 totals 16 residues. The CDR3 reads CASSQANRGSTDTQYF. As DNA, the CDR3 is TGTGCCAGCAGCCAAGCGAACAGGGGAAGCACAGATACGCAGTATTTT.

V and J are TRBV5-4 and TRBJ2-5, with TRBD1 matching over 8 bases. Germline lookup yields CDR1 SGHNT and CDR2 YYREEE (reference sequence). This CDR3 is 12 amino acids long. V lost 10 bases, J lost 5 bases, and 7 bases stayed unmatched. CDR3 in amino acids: CAQGAASETQYF. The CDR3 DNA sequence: TGTGCCCAGGGGGCGGCTTCGGAGACCCAGTACTTC.